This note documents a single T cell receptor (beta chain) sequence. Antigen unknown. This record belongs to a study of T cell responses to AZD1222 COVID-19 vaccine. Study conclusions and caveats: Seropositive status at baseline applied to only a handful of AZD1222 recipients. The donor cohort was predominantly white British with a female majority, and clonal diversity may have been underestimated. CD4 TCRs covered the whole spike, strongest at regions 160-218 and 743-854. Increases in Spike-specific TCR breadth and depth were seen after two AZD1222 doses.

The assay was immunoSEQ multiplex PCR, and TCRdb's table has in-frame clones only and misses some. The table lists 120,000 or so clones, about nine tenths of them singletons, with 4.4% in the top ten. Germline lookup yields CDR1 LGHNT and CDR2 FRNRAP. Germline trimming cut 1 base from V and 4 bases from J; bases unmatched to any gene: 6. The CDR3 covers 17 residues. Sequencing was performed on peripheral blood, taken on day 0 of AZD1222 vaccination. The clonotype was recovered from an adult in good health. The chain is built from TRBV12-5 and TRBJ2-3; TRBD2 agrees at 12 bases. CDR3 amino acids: CASGLGRLAGVADTQYF. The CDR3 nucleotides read TGTGCTAGTGGTTTGGGACGACTAGCGGGAGTCGCAGATACGCAGTATTTT.